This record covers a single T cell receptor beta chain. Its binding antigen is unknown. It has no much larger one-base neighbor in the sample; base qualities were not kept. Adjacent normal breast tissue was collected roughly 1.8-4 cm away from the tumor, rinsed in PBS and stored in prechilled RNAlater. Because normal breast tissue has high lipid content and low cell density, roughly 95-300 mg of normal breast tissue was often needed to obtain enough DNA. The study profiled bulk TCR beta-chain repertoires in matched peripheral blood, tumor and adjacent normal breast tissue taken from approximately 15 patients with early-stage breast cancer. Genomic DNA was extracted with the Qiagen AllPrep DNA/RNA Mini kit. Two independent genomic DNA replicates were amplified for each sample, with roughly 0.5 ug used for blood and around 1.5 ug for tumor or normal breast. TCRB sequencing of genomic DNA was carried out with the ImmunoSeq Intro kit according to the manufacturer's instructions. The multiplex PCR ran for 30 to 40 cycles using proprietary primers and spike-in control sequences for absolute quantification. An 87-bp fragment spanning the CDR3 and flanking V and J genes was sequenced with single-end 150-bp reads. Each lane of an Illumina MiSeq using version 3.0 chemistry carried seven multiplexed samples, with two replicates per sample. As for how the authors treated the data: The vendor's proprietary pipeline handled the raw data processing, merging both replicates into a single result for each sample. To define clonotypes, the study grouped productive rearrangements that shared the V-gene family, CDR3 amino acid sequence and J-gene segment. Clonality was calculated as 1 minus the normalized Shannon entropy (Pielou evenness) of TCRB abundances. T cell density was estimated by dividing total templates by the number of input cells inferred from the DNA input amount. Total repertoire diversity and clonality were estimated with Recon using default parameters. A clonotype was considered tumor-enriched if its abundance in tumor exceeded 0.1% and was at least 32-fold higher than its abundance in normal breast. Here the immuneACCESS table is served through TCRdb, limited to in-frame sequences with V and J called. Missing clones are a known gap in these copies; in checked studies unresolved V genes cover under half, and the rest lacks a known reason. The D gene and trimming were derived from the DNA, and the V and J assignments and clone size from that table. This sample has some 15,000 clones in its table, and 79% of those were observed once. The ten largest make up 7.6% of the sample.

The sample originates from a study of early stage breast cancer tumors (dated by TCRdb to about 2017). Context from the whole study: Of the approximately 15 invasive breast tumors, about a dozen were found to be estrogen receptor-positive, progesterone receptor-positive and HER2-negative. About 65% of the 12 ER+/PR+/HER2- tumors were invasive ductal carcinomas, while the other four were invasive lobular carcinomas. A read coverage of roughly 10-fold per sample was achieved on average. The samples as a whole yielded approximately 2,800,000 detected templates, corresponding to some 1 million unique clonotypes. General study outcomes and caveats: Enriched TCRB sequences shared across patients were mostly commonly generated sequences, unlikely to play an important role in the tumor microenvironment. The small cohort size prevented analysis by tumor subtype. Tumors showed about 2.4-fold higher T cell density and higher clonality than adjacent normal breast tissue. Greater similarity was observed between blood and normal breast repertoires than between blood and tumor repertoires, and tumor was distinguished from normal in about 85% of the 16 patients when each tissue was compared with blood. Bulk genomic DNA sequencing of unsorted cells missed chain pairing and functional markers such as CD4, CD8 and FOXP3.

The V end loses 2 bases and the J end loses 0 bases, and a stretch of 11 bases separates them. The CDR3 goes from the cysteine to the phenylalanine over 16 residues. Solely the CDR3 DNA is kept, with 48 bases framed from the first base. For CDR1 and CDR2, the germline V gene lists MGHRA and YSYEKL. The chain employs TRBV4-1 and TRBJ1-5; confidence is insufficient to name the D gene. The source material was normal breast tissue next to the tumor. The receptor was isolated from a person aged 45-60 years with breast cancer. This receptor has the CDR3 CASSQRTELSNQPQHF. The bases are TGCGCCAGCAGCCAACGGACGGAACTTAGCAATCAGCCCCAGCATTTT.